This TCR beta chain was recovered during a study of blood T cells in healthy people across ages. This clonotype has more than one count but fewer than ten. As yet, its antigen is unknown. The study, taken as a whole, reports: Naive CD4+ cell counts and diversity both ran higher in long-lived than in aged donors.

Each donor's blood draw was approximately 10 milliliters of peripheral blood. Total RNA was isolated from each sample in quantities of at least 6 micrograms. A second PCR of roughly 7 to 11 cycles used a sample-barcoded 5' primer and a J-beta primer mix. TCRdb processed the 5' RACE reads anew with MiXCR; each CDR3 protein has one entry. The data show more than 650,000 distinct CDR3 sequences, 20% to 25% seen once. Between the trimmed V and J ends, which lost 4 bases and 4 bases, there was a span of 14 bases. CDR3 size: 15 residues. Germline CDR1 and CDR2: KGHDR and SFDVKD. The V and J genes are TRBV24-1 and TRBJ2-3, with D possibly matching TRBD1 (6 bases). This TCR came from a man in his 70s in good health. The sample consisted of blood. Written as DNA, the CDR3 is TGTGCCACCAGTGAAGGGACACCAAAGTCAGATACGCAGTATTTT. Encoded protein: CATSEGTPKSDTQYF.